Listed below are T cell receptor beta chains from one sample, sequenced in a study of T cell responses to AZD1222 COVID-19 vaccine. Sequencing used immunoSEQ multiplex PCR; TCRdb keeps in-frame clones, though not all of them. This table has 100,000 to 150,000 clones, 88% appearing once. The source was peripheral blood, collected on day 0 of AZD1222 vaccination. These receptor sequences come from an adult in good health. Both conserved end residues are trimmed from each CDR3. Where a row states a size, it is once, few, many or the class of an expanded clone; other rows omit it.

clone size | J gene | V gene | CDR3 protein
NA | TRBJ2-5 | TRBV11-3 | ASSSAGQGETQY
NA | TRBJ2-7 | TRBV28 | ASSRSRGRSRYEQY
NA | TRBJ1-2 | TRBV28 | ASTGTGDYGYT
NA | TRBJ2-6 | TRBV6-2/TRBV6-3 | ASSSHSSGANVLT
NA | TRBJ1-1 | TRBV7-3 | ASSLTRDRNTEAF
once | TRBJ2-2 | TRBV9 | ASSPHASGGTNTGELF
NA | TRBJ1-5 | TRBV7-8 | ASSPGQVRNQPQH
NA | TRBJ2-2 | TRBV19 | ASSMVPTRNTGELF
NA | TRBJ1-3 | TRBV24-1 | ATSDSPGRLSGNTIY
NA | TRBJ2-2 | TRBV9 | ASRGGQGYTGELF
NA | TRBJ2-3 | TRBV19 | ASSGTGPDTQY
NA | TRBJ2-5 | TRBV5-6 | ASSLAVGTETQY
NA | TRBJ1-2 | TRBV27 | ASRPRDRGYGYT
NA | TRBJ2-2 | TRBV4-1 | ASSPGQMNTGELF
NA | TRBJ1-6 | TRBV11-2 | ASSVGNHRNSPLH
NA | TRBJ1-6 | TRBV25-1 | ASSESQGADNSPLH
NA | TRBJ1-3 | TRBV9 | ASSPGQGISGNTIY
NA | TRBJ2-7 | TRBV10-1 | ASSHRQGRHEQY
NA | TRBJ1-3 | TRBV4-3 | ASSRSGSSGNTIY
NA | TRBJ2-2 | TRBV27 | ASSLGSGRGGELF
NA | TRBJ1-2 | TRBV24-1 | ATSDFRDGYGYT
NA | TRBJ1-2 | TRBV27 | ASSLQGWGLGYGYT
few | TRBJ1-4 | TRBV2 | ASRRDRGEKLF
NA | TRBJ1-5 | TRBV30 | AWSVTGVNQPQH
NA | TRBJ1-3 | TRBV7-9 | ASSLGRGESGNTIY
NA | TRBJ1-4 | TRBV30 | AWRSGEAANEKLF
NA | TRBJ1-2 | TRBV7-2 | ASSSLGTANNYGYT
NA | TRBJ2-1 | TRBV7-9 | ASGERESYNEQF
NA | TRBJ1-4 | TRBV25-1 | ASSPHRDIPEKLF
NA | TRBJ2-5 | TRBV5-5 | ASSPPVGTREGTQY
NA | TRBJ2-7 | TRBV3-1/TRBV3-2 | ASSQYEGMSYEQY
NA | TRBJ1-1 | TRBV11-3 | ASRDQGSTEAF
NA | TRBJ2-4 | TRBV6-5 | ASYTGGFGNIQY
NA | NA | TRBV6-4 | ASSQSGGEDEQF
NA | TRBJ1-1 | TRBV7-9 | ASSLTGNTEAF
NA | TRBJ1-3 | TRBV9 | ASSVFEGNTIY
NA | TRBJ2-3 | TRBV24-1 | ATSGPSGRSTDTQY
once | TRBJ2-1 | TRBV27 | ASSGPGQGGNEQF
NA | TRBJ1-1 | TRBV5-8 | ASSFYQGMATEAF
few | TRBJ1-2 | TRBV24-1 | ATSDSTGVNYGYT
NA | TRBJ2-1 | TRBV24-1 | ATSALGQSSYNEQF
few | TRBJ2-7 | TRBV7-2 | ASSGAAGGRTTSYEQY
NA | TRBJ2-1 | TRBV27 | ASSLAGPTYNEQF
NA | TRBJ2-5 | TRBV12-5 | ASGGEESETQY
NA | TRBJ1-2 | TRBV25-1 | ASSESYSRGQGGYT
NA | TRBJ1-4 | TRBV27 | ASSRRPGHHNEKLF
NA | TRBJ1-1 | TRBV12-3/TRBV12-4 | ASSPEGQPEAF
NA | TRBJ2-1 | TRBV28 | ATRPSGNNEQF
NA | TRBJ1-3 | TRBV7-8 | ASSFSLRGSSGNTIY